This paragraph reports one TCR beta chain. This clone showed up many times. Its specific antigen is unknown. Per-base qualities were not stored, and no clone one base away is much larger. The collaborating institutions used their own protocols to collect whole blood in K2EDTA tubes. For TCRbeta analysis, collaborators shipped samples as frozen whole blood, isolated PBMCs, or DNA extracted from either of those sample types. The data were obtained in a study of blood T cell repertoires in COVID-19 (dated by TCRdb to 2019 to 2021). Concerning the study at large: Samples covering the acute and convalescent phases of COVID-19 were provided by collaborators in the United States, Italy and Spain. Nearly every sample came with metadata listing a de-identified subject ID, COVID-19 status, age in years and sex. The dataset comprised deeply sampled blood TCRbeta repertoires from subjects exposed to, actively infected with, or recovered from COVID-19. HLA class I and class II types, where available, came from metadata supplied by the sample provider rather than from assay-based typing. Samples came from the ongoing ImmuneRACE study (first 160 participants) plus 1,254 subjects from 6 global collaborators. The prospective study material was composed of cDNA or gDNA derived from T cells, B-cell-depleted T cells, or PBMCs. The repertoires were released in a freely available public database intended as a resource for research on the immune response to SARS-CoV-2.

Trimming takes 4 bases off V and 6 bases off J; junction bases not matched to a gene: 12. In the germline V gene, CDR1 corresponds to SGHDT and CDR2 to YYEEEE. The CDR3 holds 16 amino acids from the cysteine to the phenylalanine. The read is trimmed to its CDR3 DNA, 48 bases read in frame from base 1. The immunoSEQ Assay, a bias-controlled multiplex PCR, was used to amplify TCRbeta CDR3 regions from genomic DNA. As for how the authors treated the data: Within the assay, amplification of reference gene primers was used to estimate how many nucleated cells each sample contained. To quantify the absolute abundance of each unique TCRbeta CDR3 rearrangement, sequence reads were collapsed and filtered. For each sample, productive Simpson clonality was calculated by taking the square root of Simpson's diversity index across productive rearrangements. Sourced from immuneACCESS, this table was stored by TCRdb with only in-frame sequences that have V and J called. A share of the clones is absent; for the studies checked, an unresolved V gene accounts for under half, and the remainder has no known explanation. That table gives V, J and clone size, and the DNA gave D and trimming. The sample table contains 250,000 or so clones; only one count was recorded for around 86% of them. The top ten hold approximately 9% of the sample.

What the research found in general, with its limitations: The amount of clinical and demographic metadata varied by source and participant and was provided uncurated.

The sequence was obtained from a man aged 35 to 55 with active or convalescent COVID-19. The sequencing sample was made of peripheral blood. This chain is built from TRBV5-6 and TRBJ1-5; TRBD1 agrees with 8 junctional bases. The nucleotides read TGTGCCAGCAGCGCCCGAGCAGGGGGCGCGGGTCAGCCCCAGCATTTT. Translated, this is CASSARAGGAGQPQHF.